This T cell receptor (beta chain) was identified during a study of T cells in Graves' hyperthyroidism and ophthalmopathy. Unmatched junction bases numbered 7, after V lost 8 bases and J lost 5 bases. The germline CDR1 and CDR2 sequences are MGHDK and SYGVNS. There are 14 residues in the CDR3. Patients aged 18 to 65 had newly diagnosed hyperthyroidism lasting under 2 months. Researchers amplified the TCR beta CDR3 regions from RNA transcripts. A set of HTBI primers served as the primers for a first-round RT-PCR of the TCR CDR3. Via MiXCR, TCRdb re-called the multiplex PCR reads, giving one row per CDR3 protein. The sample lists approximately 100,000 distinct CDR3 sequences, about 50% occurring once.

This receptor was taken from a man between 35 and 55 years old with Graves' hyperthyroidism. The chain combines TRBV25-1 with TRBJ2-5, with 11 nucleotides matching TRBD1. Sample: blood. The CDR3 DNA reads TGTGCCAGCTCCCCGGACAGGGGGCGGGAGACCCAGTACTTC. Its protein is CASSPDRGRETQYF.